This entry lists 16 T cell receptor beta chains sequenced from one sample in a study of blood T cell repertoires in COVID-19. The method was immunoSEQ multiplex PCR; TCRdb's version includes in-frame clones alone and lacks a portion of them. The table records approximately 210,000 clones, over 75% of them present only once. Input material: peripheral blood. All receptors derive from a man aged 45-60 years with COVID-19, enrolled during active disease.

The genes are TRBV6-5 and TRBJ2-3; TRBD2 matches 7 bases. The germline CDR1 and CDR2 sequences are MNHEY and SVGAGI. The junction had 1 base not matched to a gene; V was cut back by 6 bases and J by 1 base. The CDR3 runs to 13 residues. The CDR3 sequence: CASRLAGTDTQYF. CDR3 bases: TGTGCCAGCAGGCTAGCGGGCACAGATACGCAGTATTTT.

The CDR3 is CASSFSGSPGELFF. The CDR3 coding sequence is TGTGCCAGCAGCTTTTCCGGGAGCCCCGGGGAGCTGTTTTTT. The J gene is TRBJ2-2, the V gene TRBV11-1; D perhaps matches TRBD2 (6 bases). V was clipped by 3 bases and J by 6 bases, with 11 bases between them. Germline CDR1 reads SGHAT; CDR2 reads FQDESV (reference sequence). The CDR3 is 14 amino acids.

The chain has TRBV7-3 and TRBJ2-1; D is uncertain. V was clipped by 5 bases and J by 6 bases, with 5 bases between them. The CDR3 totals 11 residues. Germline V gene sequence: CDR1 SGHTA, CDR2 FQGTGA. The DNA for the CDR3 is TGTGCCAGCAGCAACTCCAATGAGCAGTTCTTC. This translates into CASSNSNEQFF.

This rearrangement joins TRBV28 to TRBJ1-5, with a weak D call TRBD1 (6 bases). CDR1 MDHEN and CDR2 SYDVKM come from the germline V gene. The CDR3 loop spans 15 amino acids. Deletions cut 5 bases from V and 6 bases from J, with 17 bases between. The CDR3 here is CASSPAQGMVQPQHF. The CDR3 bases are TGTGCCAGCAGTCCCGCCCAGGGGATGGTTCAGCCCCAGCATTTT.

V usage is TRBV30 and J usage is TRBJ2-5; TRBD1 matches 10 bases. Germline assignment: CDR1 GTSNPN and CDR2 SVGIG (reference sequence). Trimming cost V 4 bases and J 5 bases; bases outside gene matches: 10. The CDR3 runs to 15 residues. For the CDR3, the DNA is TGTGCCTGGAAGACGGGACAGGGGAAAGGGGAGACCCAGTACTTC. It translates to CAWKTGQGKGETQYF. Drawing the rest from reference TRBV30 and TRBJ2-5, the complete variable domain is SQTIHQWPATLVQPVGSPLSLECTVEGTSNPNLYWYRQAAGRGLQLLFYSVGIGQISSEVPQNLSASRPQDRQFILSSKKLLLSDSGFYLCAWKTGQGKGETQYFGPGTRLLVL.

The chain has TRBV9 and TRBJ2-7; TRBD1 matches 8 bases. Germline CDR1 and CDR2: SGDLS and YYNGEE. The trim removed 0 bases at V and 1 base at J, leaving 3 bases unmatched. The CDR3 totals 15 residues. The CDR3 nucleotides are TGTGCCAGCAGCGTAGGGGACAGGAGATCCTACGAGCAGTACTTC. Amino acids: CASSVGDRRSYEQYF.

The chain links TRBV6-5 to TRBJ2-7, with 9 bases fitting TRBD1. The CDR3 loop spans 13 amino acids. The germline CDR1 and CDR2 sequences are MNHEY and SVGAGI. V shed 9 bases and J 2 bases; nucleotides not matched to a gene: 5. The DNA for the CDR3 is TGTGCCAGTGTAGGACAGGGGCCCTACGAGCAGTACTTC. Amino acids: CASVGQGPYEQYF.

This sequence joins TRBV11-2 and TRBJ2-7, with D unclear. V was clipped by 1 base and J by 6 bases, with 7 bases between them. Germline V gene sequence: CDR1 SGHAT, CDR2 FQNNGV. The CDR3 loop spans 12 amino acids. The CDR3 bases are TGTGCCAGCAGCTTAGGTCCCTTCGAGCAGTACTTC. This gives the protein CASSLGPFEQYF. The complete variable domain, with remaining parts taken from reference TRBV11-2 and TRBJ2-7, reads EAGVAQSPRYKIIEKRQSVAFWCNPISGHATLYWYQQILGQGPKLLIQFQNNGVVDDSQLPKDRFSAERLKGVDSTLKIQPAKLEDSAVYLCASSLGPFEQYFGPGTRLTVT.

The V call is TRBV10-3, the J call TRBJ2-7; D is ambiguous. The CDR3 consists of 13 residues. CDR1 ENHRY and CDR2 SYGVKD come from the germline V gene. V was trimmed by 5 bases and J by 0 bases, leaving 8 bases between them. CDR3 sequence: CAISRALSYEQYF. CDR3 sequence (DNA): TGTGCCATCAGTAGAGCGCTCTCCTACGAGCAGTACTTC.

The V gene is TRBV19, the J gene TRBJ2-5; 9 bases are shared with TRBD1. Per the germline V gene, CDR1 is LNHDA and CDR2 is SQIVND (reference sequence). The V gene end was trimmed by 7 bases and the J gene end by 5 bases; junction bases not matched to a gene: 5. This CDR3 is 13 amino acids long. CDR3 protein: CASTQTGGETQYF. The CDR3 DNA reads as TGTGCCAGTACCCAGACAGGGGGTGAGACCCAGTACTTC.

The rearrangement uses TRBV7-8 and TRBJ2-3, with TRBD1 as a possible D gene (5 bases). The germline V and J ends were trimmed by 0 bases and 1 base, with 11 bases remaining between them. Germline V gene lookup returns CDR1 SGHVS and CDR2 FQNEAQ. The CDR3 extends over 16 amino acids. The CDR3 DNA reads TGTGCCAGCAGCTTAGCGTTAGGGGCCGGCACAGATACGCAGTATTTT. Translation: CASSLALGAGTDTQYF.

The rearrangement joins TRBV4-2 to TRBJ2-3; D is possibly TRBD1 (5 bases). This CDR3 has 14 amino acids. Trimming took off 5 bases at V and 1 base at J, with 10 bases between the two ends. The germline CDR1 and CDR2 sequences are LGHNA and YNFKEQ. The CDR3 loop is CASSSGFRTDTQYF. DNA of the CDR3: TGTGCCAGCAGCTCAGGGTTCCGCACAGATACGCAGTATTTT.

The chain has TRBV28 and TRBJ2-2, with 7 bases that match TRBD1. J gave up 6 bases and V 4 bases, and 17 bases lay outside the gene matches. This CDR3 region has 18 residues. The germline gives CDR1 MDHEN, CDR2 SYDVKM. The CDR3 region is CASSSPATGTAGAGELFF. The CDR3 DNA reads TGTGCCAGCAGTTCCCCCGCTACCGGGACAGCCGGAGCCGGGGAGCTGTTTTTT.

This clone was observed a single time. CDR3: CASSARIADTQYF. In DNA, the CDR3 is TGTGCCAGTAGCGCGAGGATTGCAGATACGCAGTATTTT. The chain has TRBV19 and TRBJ2-3; D gene unclear. The V end was cut by 6 bases, the J end by 4 bases, with 11 bases between. CDR1 LNHDA and CDR2 SQIVND come from the germline V gene (reference sequence). This CDR3 region has 13 residues.

This CDR3 reads CASSIVAGNTGELFF. The CDR3 DNA is TGTGCCAGTAGTATTGTAGCGGGAAACACCGGGGAGCTGTTTTTT. The rearrangement links TRBV19 to TRBJ2-2, with TRBD2 matching 8 bases. With 3 bases clipped from V and 2 bases from J, the junction kept 2 bases outside the gene matches. The CDR3 consists of 15 residues. Looked up from germline, CDR1 is LNHDA and CDR2 is SQIVND (reference sequence).

J is TRBJ2-7 and V is TRBV5-6; 7 nucleotides match TRBD1. This CDR3 region has 15 residues. Trimming took 4 bases from V and 0 from J; bases not matched to a gene: 7. Germline values: CDR1 SGHDT, CDR2 YYEEEE. As DNA, the CDR3 is TGTGCCAGCAGCAGTACGGGACAGAGCTCCTACGAGCAGTACTTC. It codes for CASSSTGQSSYEQYF.